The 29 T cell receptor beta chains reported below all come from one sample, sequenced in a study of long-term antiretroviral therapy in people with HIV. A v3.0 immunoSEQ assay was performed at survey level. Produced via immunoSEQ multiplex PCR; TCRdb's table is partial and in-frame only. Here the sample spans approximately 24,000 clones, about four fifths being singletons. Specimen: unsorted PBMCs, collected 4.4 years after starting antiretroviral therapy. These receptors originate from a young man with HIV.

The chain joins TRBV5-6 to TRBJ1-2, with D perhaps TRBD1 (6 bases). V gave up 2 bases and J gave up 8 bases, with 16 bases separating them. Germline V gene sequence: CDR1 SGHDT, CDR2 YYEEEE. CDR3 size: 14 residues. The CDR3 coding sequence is TGTGCCAGCAGCTTTGGACAGATACTATGGGGCTACACCTTC. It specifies CASSFGQILWGYTF. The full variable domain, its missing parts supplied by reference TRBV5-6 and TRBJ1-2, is DAGVTQSPTHLIKTRGQQVTLRCSPKSGHDTVSWYQQALGQGPQFIFQYYEEEERQRGNFPDRFSGHQFPNYSSELNVNALLLGDSALYLCASSFGQILWGYTFGSGTRLTVV.

CDR3 amino acids: CASSAGAGYTF. Written as DNA, the CDR3 is TGTGCCAGCAGCGCAGGGGCAGGCTACACCTTC. J is TRBJ1-2 and V is TRBV9; possibly TRBD1 for D (6 bases). The CDR3 totals 11 residues. The V end was cut by 3 bases, the J end by 8 bases, with 8 bases between. Germline assignment: CDR1 SGDLS and CDR2 YYNGEE.

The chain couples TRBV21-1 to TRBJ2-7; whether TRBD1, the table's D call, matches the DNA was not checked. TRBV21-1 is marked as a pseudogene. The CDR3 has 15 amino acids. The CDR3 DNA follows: TGTGCCAGCAGCAAAGTGTCAGGTCCCTCCTACGAGCAGTACTTC. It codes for CASSKVSGPSYEQYF.

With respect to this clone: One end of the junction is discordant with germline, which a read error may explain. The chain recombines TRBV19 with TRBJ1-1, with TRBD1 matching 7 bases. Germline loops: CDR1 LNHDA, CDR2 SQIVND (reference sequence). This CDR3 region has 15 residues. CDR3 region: CASRIAETGYSEAFF. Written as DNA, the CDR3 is TGTGCCAGTAGAATAGCGGAGACAGGGTATTCTGAAGCTTTCTTT.

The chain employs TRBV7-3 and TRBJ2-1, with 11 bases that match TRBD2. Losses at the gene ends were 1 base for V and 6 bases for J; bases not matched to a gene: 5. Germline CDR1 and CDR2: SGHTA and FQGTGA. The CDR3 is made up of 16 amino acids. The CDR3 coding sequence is TGTGCCAGCAGCTTAAGGTCGCTAGCGGGAGGCAATGAGCAGTTCTTC. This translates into CASSLRSLAGGNEQFF. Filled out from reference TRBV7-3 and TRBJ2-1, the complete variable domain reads GAGVSQTPSNKVTEKGKYVELRCDPISGHTALYWYRQSLGQGPEFLIYFQGTGAADDSGLPNDRFFAVRPEGSVSTLKIQRTERGDSAVYLCASSLRSLAGGNEQFFGPGTRLTVL.

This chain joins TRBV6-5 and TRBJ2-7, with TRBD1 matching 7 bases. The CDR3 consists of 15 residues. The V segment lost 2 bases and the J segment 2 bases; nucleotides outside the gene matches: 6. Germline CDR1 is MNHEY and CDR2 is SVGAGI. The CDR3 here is CASSYELQGAYEQYF. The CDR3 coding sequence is TGTGCCAGCAGTTACGAGTTGCAGGGGGCCTACGAGCAGTACTTC.

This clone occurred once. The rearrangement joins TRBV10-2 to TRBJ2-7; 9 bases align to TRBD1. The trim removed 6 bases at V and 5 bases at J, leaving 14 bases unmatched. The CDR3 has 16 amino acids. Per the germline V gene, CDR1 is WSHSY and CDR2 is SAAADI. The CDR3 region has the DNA TGCGCCAGCAGCCTCGGACGACCCGGACAGGGGAACGAGCAGTACTTC. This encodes CASSLGRPGQGNEQYF.

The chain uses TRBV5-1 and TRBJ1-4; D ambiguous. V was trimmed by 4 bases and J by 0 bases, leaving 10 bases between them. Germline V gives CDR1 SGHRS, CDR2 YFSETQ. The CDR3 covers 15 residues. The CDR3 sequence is CASSREPATNEKLFF. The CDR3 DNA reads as TGCGCCAGCAGCCGCGAGCCCGCAACTAATGAAAAACTGTTTTTT.

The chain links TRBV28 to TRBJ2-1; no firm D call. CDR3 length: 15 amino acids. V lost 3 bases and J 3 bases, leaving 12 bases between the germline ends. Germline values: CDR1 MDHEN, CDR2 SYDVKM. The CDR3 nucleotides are TGTGCCAGCAGTTTCAACCCCCCTGGCTACAATGAGCAGTTCTTC. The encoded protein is CASSFNPPGYNEQFF.

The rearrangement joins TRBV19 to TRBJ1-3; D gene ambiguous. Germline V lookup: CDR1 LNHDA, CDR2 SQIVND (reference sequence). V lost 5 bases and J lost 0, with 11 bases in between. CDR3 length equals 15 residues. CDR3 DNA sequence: TGTGCCAGTAGTTCTTATCTCCGCTCTGGAAACACCATATATTTT. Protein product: CASSSYLRSGNTIYF.

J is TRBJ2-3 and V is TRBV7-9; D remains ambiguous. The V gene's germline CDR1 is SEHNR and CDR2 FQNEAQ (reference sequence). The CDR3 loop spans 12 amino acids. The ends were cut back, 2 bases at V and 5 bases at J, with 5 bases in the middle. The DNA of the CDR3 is TGTGCCAGCAGCTTATCACGAGATACGCAGTATTTT. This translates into CASSLSRDTQYF.

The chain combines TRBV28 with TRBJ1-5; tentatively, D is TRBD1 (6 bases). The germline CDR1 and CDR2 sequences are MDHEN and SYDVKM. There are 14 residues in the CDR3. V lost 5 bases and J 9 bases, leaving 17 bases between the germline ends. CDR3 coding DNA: TGTGCCAGCAGTCCCGGGACACCGGTCCGGCCCCAGCATTTT. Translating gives CASSPGTPVRPQHF.

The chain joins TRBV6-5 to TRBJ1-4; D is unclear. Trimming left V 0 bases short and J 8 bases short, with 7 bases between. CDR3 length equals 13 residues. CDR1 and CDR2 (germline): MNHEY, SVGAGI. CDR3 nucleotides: TGTGCCAGCAGTTACTCCCCTTGGGAAAAACTGTTTTTT. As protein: CASSYSPWEKLFF.

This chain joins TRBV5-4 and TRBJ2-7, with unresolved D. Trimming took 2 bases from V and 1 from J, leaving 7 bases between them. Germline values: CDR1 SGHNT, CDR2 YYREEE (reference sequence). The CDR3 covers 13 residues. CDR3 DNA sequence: TGTGCCAGCAGCTTTCTGGCTTCCTACGAGCAGTACTTC. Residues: CASSFLASYEQYF.

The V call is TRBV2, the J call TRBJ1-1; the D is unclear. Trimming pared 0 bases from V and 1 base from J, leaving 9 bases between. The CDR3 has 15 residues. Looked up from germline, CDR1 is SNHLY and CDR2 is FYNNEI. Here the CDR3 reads CASSEALAENTEAFF. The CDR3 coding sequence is TGTGCCAGCAGTGAAGCGCTCGCAGAGAACACTGAAGCTTTCTTT.

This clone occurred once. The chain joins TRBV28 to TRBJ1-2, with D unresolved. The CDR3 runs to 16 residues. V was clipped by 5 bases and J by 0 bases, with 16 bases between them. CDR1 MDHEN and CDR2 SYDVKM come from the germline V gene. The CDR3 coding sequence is TGTGCCAGCAGTCACCCCGTGGAGGGAGCTAACTATGGCTACACCTTC. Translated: CASSHPVEGANYGYTF.

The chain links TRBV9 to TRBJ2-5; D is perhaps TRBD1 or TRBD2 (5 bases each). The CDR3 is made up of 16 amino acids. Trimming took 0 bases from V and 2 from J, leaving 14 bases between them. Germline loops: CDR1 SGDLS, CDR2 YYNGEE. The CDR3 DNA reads TGTGCCAGCAGCGTAGGGCCCGGGACCTCTCAAGAGACCCAGTACTTC. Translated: CASSVGPGTSQETQYF.

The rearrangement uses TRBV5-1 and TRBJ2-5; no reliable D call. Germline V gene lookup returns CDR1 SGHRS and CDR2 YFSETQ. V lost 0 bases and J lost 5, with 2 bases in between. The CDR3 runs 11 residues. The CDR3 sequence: CASSLEETQYF. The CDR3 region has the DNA TGCGCCAGCAGCTTGGAGGAGACCCAGTACTTC.

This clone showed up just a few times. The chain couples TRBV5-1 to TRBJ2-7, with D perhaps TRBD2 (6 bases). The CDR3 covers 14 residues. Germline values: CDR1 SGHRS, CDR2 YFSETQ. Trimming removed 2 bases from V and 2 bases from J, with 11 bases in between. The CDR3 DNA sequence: TGCGCCAGCAGCTTCGGGACTGGTCCCTACGAGCAGTACTTC. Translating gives CASSFGTGPYEQYF.

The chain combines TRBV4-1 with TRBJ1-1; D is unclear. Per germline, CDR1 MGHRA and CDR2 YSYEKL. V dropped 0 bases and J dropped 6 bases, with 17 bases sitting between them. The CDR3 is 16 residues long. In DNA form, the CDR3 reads TGCGCCAGCAGCCAAGAATGGCAAGGAGGGATGGCTGAAGCTTTCTTT. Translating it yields CASSQEWQGGMAEAFF.

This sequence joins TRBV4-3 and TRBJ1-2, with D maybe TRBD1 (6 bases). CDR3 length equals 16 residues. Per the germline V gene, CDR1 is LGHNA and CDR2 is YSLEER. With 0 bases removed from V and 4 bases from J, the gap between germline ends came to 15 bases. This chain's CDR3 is CASSQDRGGPFYGYTF. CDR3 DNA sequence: TGCGCCAGCAGCCAAGATAGGGGGGGCCCTTTCTATGGCTACACCTTC.

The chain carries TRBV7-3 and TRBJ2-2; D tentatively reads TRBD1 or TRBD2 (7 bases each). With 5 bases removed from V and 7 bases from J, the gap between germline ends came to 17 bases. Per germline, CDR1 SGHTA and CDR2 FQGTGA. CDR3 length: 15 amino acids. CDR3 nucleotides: TGTGCCAGCAGCCAGGGGGGGACGCAGGGCGGGGAGCTGTTTTTT. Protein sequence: CASSQGGTQGGELFF.

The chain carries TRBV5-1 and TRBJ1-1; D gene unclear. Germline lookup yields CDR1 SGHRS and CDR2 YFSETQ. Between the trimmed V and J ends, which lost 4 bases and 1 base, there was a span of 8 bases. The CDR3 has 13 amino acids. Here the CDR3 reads CASSPPANTEAFF. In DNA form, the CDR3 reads TGCGCCAGCAGCCCTCCCGCGAACACTGAAGCTTTCTTT.

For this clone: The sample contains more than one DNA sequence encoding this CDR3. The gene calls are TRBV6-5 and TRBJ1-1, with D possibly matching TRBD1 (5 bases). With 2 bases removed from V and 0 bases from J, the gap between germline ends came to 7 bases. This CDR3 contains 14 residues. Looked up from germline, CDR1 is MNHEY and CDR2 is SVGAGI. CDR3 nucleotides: TGTGCCAGCAGTTACGGGGGGTTGAACACTGAAGCTTTCTTT. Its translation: CASSYGGLNTEAFF.

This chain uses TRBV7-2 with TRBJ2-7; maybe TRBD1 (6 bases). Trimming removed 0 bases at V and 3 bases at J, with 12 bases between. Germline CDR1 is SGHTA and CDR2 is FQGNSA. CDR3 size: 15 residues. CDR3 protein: CASSLAYGTLYEQYF. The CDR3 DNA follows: TGTGCCAGCAGCTTAGCGTATGGGACACTCTACGAGCAGTACTTC.

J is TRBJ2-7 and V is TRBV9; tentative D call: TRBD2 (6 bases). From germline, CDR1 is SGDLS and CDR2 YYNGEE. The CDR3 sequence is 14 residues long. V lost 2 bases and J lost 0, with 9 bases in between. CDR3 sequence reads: CASSVGTFSYEQYF. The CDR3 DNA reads TGTGCCAGCAGCGTCGGGACTTTCTCCTACGAGCAGTACTTC. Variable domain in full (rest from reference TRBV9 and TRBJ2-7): DSGVTQTPKHLITATGQRVTLRCSPRSGDLSVYWYQQSLDQGLQFLIQYYNGEERAKGNILERFSAQQFPDLHSELNLSSLELGDSALYFCASSVGTFSYEQYFGPGTRLTVT.

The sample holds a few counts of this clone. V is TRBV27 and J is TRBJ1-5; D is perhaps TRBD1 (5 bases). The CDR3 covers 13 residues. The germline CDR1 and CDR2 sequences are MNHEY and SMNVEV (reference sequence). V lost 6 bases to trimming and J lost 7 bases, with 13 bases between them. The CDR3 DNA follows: TGTGCCAGCAGCCATAGGGGCAGGCAGCCCCAGCATTTT. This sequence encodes CASSHRGRQPQHF.

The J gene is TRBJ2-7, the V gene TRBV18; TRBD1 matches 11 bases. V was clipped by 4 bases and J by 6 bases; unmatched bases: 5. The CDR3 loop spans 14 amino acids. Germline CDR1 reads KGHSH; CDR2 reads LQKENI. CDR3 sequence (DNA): TGTGCCAGCTCACGGACAGGGGGCGGAGGCGAGCAGTACTTC. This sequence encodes CASSRTGGGGEQYF.

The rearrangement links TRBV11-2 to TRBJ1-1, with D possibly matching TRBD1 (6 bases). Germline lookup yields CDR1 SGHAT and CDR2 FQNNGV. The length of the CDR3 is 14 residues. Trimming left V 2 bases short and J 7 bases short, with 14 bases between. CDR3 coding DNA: TGTGCCAGCAGCTTACAGGGGTCGGGTGGTGAAGCTTTCTTT. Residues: CASSLQGSGGEAFF.